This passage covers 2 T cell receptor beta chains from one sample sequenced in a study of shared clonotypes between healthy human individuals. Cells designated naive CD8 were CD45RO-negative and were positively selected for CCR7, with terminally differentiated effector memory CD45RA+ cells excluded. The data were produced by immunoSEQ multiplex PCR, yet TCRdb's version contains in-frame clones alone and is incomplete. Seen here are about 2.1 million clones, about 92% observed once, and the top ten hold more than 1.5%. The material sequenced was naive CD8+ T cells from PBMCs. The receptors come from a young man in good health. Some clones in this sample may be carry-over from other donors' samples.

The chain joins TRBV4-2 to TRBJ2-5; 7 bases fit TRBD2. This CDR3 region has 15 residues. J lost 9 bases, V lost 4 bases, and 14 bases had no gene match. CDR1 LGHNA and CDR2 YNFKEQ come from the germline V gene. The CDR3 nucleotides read TGTGCCAGCAGCCCCGTTGTCAGCTCTCGGGAGGCCCAGTACTTC. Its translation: CASSPVVSSREAQYF.

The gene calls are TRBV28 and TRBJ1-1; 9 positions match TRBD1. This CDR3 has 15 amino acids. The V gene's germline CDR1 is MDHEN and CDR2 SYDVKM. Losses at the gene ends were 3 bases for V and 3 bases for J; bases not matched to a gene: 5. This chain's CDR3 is CASSFETGGDTEAFF. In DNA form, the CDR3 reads TGTGCCAGCAGTTTCGAGACAGGGGGGGACACTGAAGCTTTCTTT.